This passage covers 23 T cell receptor beta chains from one sample sequenced in a study of T cell repertoires in cytomegalovirus infection. MiXCR, applied by TCRdb to the reads, yields one record per CDR3 protein. The sample lists a few hundred thousand distinct CDR3 sequences; more than 8% were seen once. The sequenced sample was PBMCs. The receptors were gathered from a human donor in good health (CMV status not recorded). Some clones in this sample may be carry-over from other donors' samples.

The rearrangement links TRBV7-2 to TRBJ1-1; a weak D match, TRBD1 (5 bases). CDR1 SGHTA and CDR2 FQGNSA come from the germline V gene. This CDR3 is 14 amino acids long. V was trimmed by 1 base and J by 4 bases, leaving 10 bases between them. The CDR3 DNA follows: TGTGCCAGCAGCTTAGTCTACAGGCCCACTGAAGCTTTCTTT. As protein: CASSLVYRPTEAFF.

The DNA of the CDR3 is TGTGCCAGCAGCTTAGTCGCGGGGGGGGGGGAAAAACTGTTTTTT. Translation gives CASSLVAGGGEKLFF. V gene TRBV7-2 combines with J gene TRBJ1-4, with a possible D match to TRBD1 (5 bases). CDR1 SGHTA and CDR2 FQGNSA come from the germline V gene. The length of the CDR3 is 15 residues. Trimming took 1 base from V and 8 from J, leaving 14 bases between them.

In its sample, this clonotype was seen many times. This chain connects TRBV11-2 to TRBJ2-2; TRBD2 matches at 8 bases. The CDR3 is 16 amino acids. The V gene end was trimmed by 1 base and the J gene end by 4 bases; junction bases not matched to a gene: 5. CDR1 and CDR2 (germline): SGHAT, FQNNGV. This chain's CDR3 is CASSLGLATPTGELFF. The CDR3 nucleotides are TGTGCCAGCAGCTTAGGACTAGCGACTCCCACCGGGGAGCTGTTTTTT.

The chain has TRBV29-1 and TRBJ2-1, with D perhaps TRBD1 (5 bases). The CDR3 consists of 13 residues. Between the trimmed V and J ends, which lost 7 bases and 1 base, there was a span of 11 bases. Germline V lookup: CDR1 SQVTM, CDR2 ANQGSEA. CDR3 in DNA: TGCAGCGGCGAAGGGGTTTCCTACAATGAGCAGTTCTTC. This gives the protein CSGEGVSYNEQFF.

This clonotype has more than one count but fewer than ten. The chain has TRBV5-4 and TRBJ2-1; D is possibly TRBD1 or TRBD2 (6 bases each). Germline V CDR1 and CDR2: SGHNT, YYREEE (reference sequence). This CDR3 is built from 16 residues. Trimming took off 0 bases at V and 6 bases at J, with 16 bases between the two ends. The CDR3: CASSLVGGSPLNEQFF. CDR3 in DNA: TGTGCCAGCAGCTTGGTAGGGGGGTCTCCCCTCAATGAGCAGTTCTTC.

This clonotype appeared a few times. The rearrangement joins TRBV5-1 to TRBJ1-2; 9 nucleotides agree with TRBD1. Germline V CDR1 and CDR2: SGHRS, YFSETQ. J lost 6 bases, V lost 4 bases, and 13 bases had no gene match. CDR3 length: 16 amino acids. CDR3 sequence (DNA): TGCGCCAGCAGCCCAGGGACAGGGTGGAACACGGATGGCTACACCTTC. It specifies CASSPGTGWNTDGYTF.

In its sample, this clonotype was seen many times. The rearrangement uses TRBV11-2 and TRBJ2-2; 11 positions match TRBD2. CDR1 SGHAT and CDR2 FQNNGV come from the germline V gene. The trim removed 1 base at V and 7 bases at J, leaving 11 bases unmatched. CDR3 size: 18 residues. CDR3 bases: TGTGCCAGCAGCTTAGGATTACTAGCGGGAGAGAATTACGGGGAGCTGTTTTTT. This encodes CASSLGLLAGENYGELFF.

The chain links TRBV12-3 or TRBV12-4 to TRBJ2-2; 11 bases are shared with TRBD2. Trimming at V came to 5 bases and at J to 7 bases, leaving 6 bases not matched to a gene. The CDR3 is made up of 15 amino acids. The CDR3 here is CASSALAGVVGELFF. For the CDR3, the DNA is TGTGCCAGCAGTGCACTAGCGGGAGTAGTCGGGGAGCTGTTTTTT.

This clonotype was detected ten times or more. The V and J genes are TRBV7-2 and TRBJ2-3; 7 positions agree with TRBD2. The CDR3 covers 15 residues. Germline V gene data show CDR1 as SGHTA and CDR2 as FQGNSA. V shed 0 bases, J shed 5 bases, and the junction held 5 bases outside the gene matches. CDR3 DNA: TGTGCCAGCAGCTTAGCGGGGGGGATCATAGATACGCAGTATTTT. This sequence encodes CASSLAGGIIDTQYF.

The gene calls are TRBV7-2 and TRBJ2-5, with TRBD2 identical over 9 bases. J gave up 2 bases and V 5 bases, and 3 bases lay outside the gene matches. From germline, CDR1 is SGHTA and CDR2 FQGNSA. CDR3 size: 14 residues. The DNA of the CDR3 is TGTGCCAGCAGCCGGACTAGCGATCAAGAGACCCAGTACTTC. Protein product: CASSRTSDQETQYF.

This clonotype was detected many times. J is TRBJ2-1 and V is TRBV7-2, with a tentative D call TRBD2 (5 bases). This CDR3 has 12 residues. V lost 7 bases and J lost 7, with 11 bases in between. Germline-derived CDR1 and CDR2 are SGHTA and FQGNSA. The DNA for the CDR3 is TGTGCCAGCACCCTGACGGGGAATGAGCAGTTCTTC. Translating it yields CASTLTGNEQFF.

This clonotype was observed many times. The chain carries TRBV28 and TRBJ1-1; TRBD1 agrees at 9 bases. CDR3 length equals 16 residues. Germline V CDR1 and CDR2: MDHEN, SYDVKM. V was pared by 10 bases and J by 3 bases, with 15 bases of the junction left unmatched. As DNA, the CDR3 is TGTGCCACCTTCGGGGTGCTTGGGACAGGGTACACTGAAGCTTTCTTT. Residues: CATFGVLGTGYTEAFF.

This clonotype has only a few counts. The genes are TRBV28 and TRBJ2-1; 16 nucleotides match TRBD2. The CDR3 has 18 amino acids. The germline CDR1 and CDR2 sequences are MDHEN and SYDVKM. The trim removed 3 bases at V and 11 bases at J, leaving 13 bases unmatched. This chain's CDR3 is CASSFQAGGTSGRVKQFF. The CDR3 DNA reads TGTGCCAGCAGTTTCCAGGCTGGTGGGACTAGCGGGAGGGTTAAGCAGTTCTTC. The whole variable domain, remainder taken from reference TRBV28 and TRBJ2-1, is DVKVTQSSRYLVKRTGEKVFLECVQDMDHENMFWYRQDPGLGLRLIYFSYDVKMKEKGDIPEGYSVSREKKERFSLILESASTNQTSMYLCASSFQAGGTSGRVKQFFGPGTRLTVL.

This clonotype was counted a few times. The V and J genes are TRBV20-1 and TRBJ1-3, with a possible D match to TRBD1 (6 bases). Germline V gene sequence: CDR1 DFQATT, CDR2 SNEGSKA (reference sequence). Trimming removed 5 bases from V and 1 base from J, with 12 bases in between. CDR3 length equals 14 residues. CDR3 in DNA: TGCAGTGCTCGGACAGTGGGGTCTGGAAACACCATATATTTT. This codes for CSARTVGSGNTIYF.

The table lists this clonotype with a few counts. V is TRBV11-2 and J is TRBJ1-6, with D unresolved. Between the trimmed V and J ends, which lost 0 bases and 4 bases, there was a span of 10 bases. Germline-derived CDR1 and CDR2 are SGHAT and FQNNGV. The CDR3 runs 16 residues. The CDR3 sequence: CASSLDQQSYNSPLHF. CDR3 in DNA: TGTGCCAGCAGCTTAGATCAGCAGTCATATAATTCACCCCTCCACTTT. Full variable domain (outside the CDR3, taken from reference TRBV11-2 and TRBJ1-6): EAGVAQSPRYKIIEKRQSVAFWCNPISGHATLYWYQQILGQGPKLLIQFQNNGVVDDSQLPKDRFSAERLKGVDSTLKIQPAKLEDSAVYLCASSLDQQSYNSPLHFGNGTRLTVT.

In this sample, this clonotype turned up a few times. This chain joins TRBV14 and TRBJ1-1; no reliable D call. This CDR3 is 13 amino acids long. The V end lost 8 bases, the J end lost 0 bases, and 10 bases lay between the germline ends. CDR1 is SGHDN, CDR2 FVKESK, per germline. The CDR3 spells CASAHGMNTEAFF. The CDR3, as DNA: TGTGCCAGCGCTCACGGCATGAACACTGAAGCTTTCTTT.

The chain links TRBV6-8 to TRBJ1-6; no clear D. The V and J ends lost 7 bases and 10 bases respectively, with 17 bases between them. Per the germline V gene, CDR1 is MNHGY and CDR2 is SAAAGT. CDR3 length equals 14 residues. DNA of the CDR3: TGTGCCAGCACCACGGACCTTTTTCCGTCACCCCTCCACTTT. It codes for CASTTDLFPSPLHF.

This chain joins TRBV11-3 and TRBJ2-4; D assignment may be TRBD1 or TRBD2 (6 bases each). The CDR3 is made up of 17 amino acids. The V gene lost 0 bases and the J gene lost 3 bases, with 15 bases spanning the gap. The V gene's germline CDR1 is SGHNT and CDR2 YENEEA. The CDR3 spells CASSLDSDRRDKNIQYF. CDR3 DNA: TGTGCCAGCAGCTTAGATTCCGACAGGCGGGACAAAAACATTCAGTACTTC.

This clonotype has a count of ten or more. The V and J genes are TRBV7-2 and TRBJ1-2, with D perhaps TRBD1 (5 bases). Germline V CDR1 and CDR2: SGHTA, FQGNSA. This CDR3 has 15 residues. The germline V and J ends were trimmed by 1 base and 5 bases, with 14 bases remaining between them. CDR3 DNA: TGTGCCAGCAGCTTAGTAGGGGCCCAAATTTATGGCTACACCTTC. This gives the protein CASSLVGAQIYGYTF.

This clonotype was observed many times. The chain is built from TRBV12-3 or TRBV12-4 and TRBJ1-1; D might be TRBD1 (6 bases). The CDR3 contains 16 residues. Trimming stripped 0 bases from V and 8 bases from J, with 19 bases between. Written as DNA, the CDR3 is TGTGCCAGCAGTTTAGCGAAGGGGGGGGGCGCCATCGAAGCTTTCTTT. Protein sequence: CASSLAKGGGAIEAFF.

This chain uses TRBV19 with TRBJ1-3; no firm D call. CDR3 length equals 15 residues. Trimming cost V 5 bases and J 1 base, with 12 bases left between them. The germline CDR1 and CDR2 sequences are LNHDA and SQIVND (reference sequence). The CDR3 DNA reads as TGTGCCAGTAGTGACTTACGTAAATCTGGAAACACCATATATTTT. Its protein is CASSDLRKSGNTIYF.

Ten or more counts support this clonotype. The J gene is TRBJ2-5, the V gene TRBV12-5; TRBD1 agrees at 8 bases. Germline CDR1 is LGHNT and CDR2 is FRNRAP. The CDR3 consists of 15 residues. V lost 5 bases to trimming and J lost 5 bases; unmatched junction nucleotides: 10. DNA of the CDR3: TGTGCTAGTGGTATCCTCCAGGGGGCTAGGGAGACCCAGTACTTC. It translates to CASGILQGARETQYF.

Many counts were recorded for this clonotype. The V and J genes are TRBV7-2 and TRBJ1-1; D is perhaps TRBD1 (5 bases). In germline, CDR1 is SGHTA, CDR2 FQGNSA. CDR3 length equals 14 residues. V was cut by 4 bases and J by 1 base, with 10 bases left in between. The CDR3, as DNA: TGTGCCAGCAGCTACGATAGGGGGAACACTGAAGCTTTCTTT. This encodes CASSYDRGNTEAFF. Filled out from reference TRBV7-2 and TRBJ1-1, the complete variable domain reads GAGVSQSPSNKVTEKGKDVELRCDPISGHTALYWYRQSLGQGLEFLIYFQGNSAPDKSGLPSDRFSAERTGGSVSTLTIQRTQQEDSAVYLCASSYDRGNTEAFFGQGTRLTVV.